This TCR beta chain stems from a study of blood T cell repertoires in COVID-19. Overall study: Both acute and convalescent COVID-19 samples were obtained from the United States, Italy and Spain. PBMCs, B-cell-depleted T cells, or T cells provided the cDNA or gDNA that made up the material.

In the original workflow: Estimated nucleated cell counts came from reference gene primer amplification. Libraries were prepared by immunoSEQ multiplex PCR; TCRdb keeps only in-frame clonotypes and omits some of them. V and J calls and clone size are copied from that table; D and trimming were computed from the DNA. The sample lists 50,000 to 85,000 clones; about four fifths were seen once. This CDR3 is built from 16 residues. The germline V gene has CDR1 SEHNR and CDR2 FQNEAQ (reference sequence). V lost 1 base, J lost 3 bases, and 6 bases stayed unmatched. The receptor's source is a human donor in a cohort sampled during active COVID-19. The specimen was peripheral blood. This chain links TRBV7-9 with TRBJ2-5, with TRBD1 identical over 9 bases. Here the CDR3 reads CASSLVLQGAEETQYF. The CDR3 bases are TGTGCCAGCAGCTTAGTCTTACAGGGGGCGGAAGAGACCCAGTACTTC.